Following are 30 T cell receptor beta chains from one sample sequenced in a study of persistence of HIV-infected CD4 T cells. This was the immunoSEQ version 4 assay in survey mode. Libraries were prepared by immunoSEQ multiplex PCR; TCRdb keeps only in-frame clonotypes and omits some of them. Here the sample spans about 50,000 clones, around 75% being singletons. These TCRs' antigens remain unknown. Cells were stimulated with CMV-infected fibroblast lysates at about 9.4 ug/mL. CD40L-negative CD69-negative CD45RO-high memory CD4+ T cells were sorted as populations depleted of antigen-responding cells. The sequences come from CD4+ T cells sorted from PBMCs after approximately 19-hour stimulation, collected from a patient who received antiretroviral therapy. All receptors derive from an adult man with HIV who was CMV-seropositive.

This chain links TRBV5-5 with TRBJ1-1; no definite D call. V shed 2 bases and J shed 0 bases, with 14 bases lying between them. The germline CDR1 and CDR2 sequences are SGHKS and YYEKEE (reference sequence). This CDR3 has 16 residues. CDR3 nucleotide sequence: TGTGCCAGCAGCTTTTATTCGGGCCAGGTGAACACTGAAGCTTTCTTT. Translated: CASSFYSGQVNTEAFF.

The chain uses TRBV27 and TRBJ2-1; D is tentatively TRBD1 or TRBD2 (5 bases each). The V end was cut by 4 bases, the J end by 1 base, with 14 bases between. The germline gives CDR1 MNHEY, CDR2 SMNVEV (reference sequence). CDR3 size: 16 residues. CDR3 sequence reads: CASSWDETRSYNEQFF. In DNA, the CDR3 is TGTGCCAGCAGTTGGGACGAAACCCGATCCTACAATGAGCAGTTCTTC.

The rearrangement uses TRBV7-2 and TRBJ1-1, with D possibly being TRBD1 (6 bases). Trimming removed 4 bases from V and 5 bases from J, with 11 bases in between. CDR3 size: 13 residues. Germline-derived CDR1 and CDR2 are SGHTA and FQGNSA. Written as DNA, the CDR3 is TGTGCCAGCAGCTCCATCAGGGGAACTGAAGCTTTCTTT. This codes for CASSSIRGTEAFF.

V is TRBV27 and J is TRBJ2-7; D is ambiguous. The CDR3 loop spans 15 amino acids. Trimming took 6 bases from V and 1 from J, leaving 16 bases between them. Germline-derived CDR1 and CDR2 are MNHEY and SMNVEV (reference sequence). The CDR3 sequence is CASSPGSLGSYEQYF. The CDR3 bases are TGTGCCAGCAGCCCCGGGTCCCTCGGGTCCTACGAGCAGTACTTC.

V gene TRBV6-5 combines with J gene TRBJ1-1, with 10 nucleotides matching TRBD1. V was pared by 5 bases and J by 10 bases, with 7 bases of the junction left unmatched. CDR1 and CDR2 (germline): MNHEY, SVGAGI. The CDR3 has 13 amino acids. The CDR3 protein is CASSMTGGLIAFF. Written as DNA, the CDR3 is TGTGCCAGCAGTATGACAGGGGGCTTGATAGCTTTCTTT.

The rearrangement uses TRBV5-1 and TRBJ2-5; D might be TRBD1 (5 bases). Germline V CDR1 and CDR2: SGHRS, YFSETQ. The CDR3 consists of 12 residues. V was pared by 2 bases and J by 7 bases, with 9 bases between. The CDR3 reads CASSFDQGTQYF. The CDR3 nucleotides read TGCGCCAGCAGCTTCGATCAGGGGACCCAGTACTTC.

V and J are TRBV7-8 and TRBJ1-2; unclear D gene. The CDR3 length is 14 residues. Germline CDR1 is SGHVS and CDR2 is FQNEAQ. Trimming removed 5 bases from V and 2 bases from J, with 12 bases in between. The CDR3 DNA reads as TGTGCCAGCAGCCATGGGGAGATCAACTATGGCTACACCTTC. This encodes CASSHGEINYGYTF.

This clone has just one count. The rearrangement links TRBV19 to TRBJ2-7, with a weak D call TRBD1 (6 bases). Trimming stripped 5 bases from V and 3 bases from J, with 17 bases between. This CDR3 has 15 amino acids. Germline V lookup: CDR1 LNHDA, CDR2 SQIVND (reference sequence). For the CDR3, the DNA is TGTGCCAGTAGTTCAAGGGACCCGACAGGCTACGAGCAGTACTTC. It is translated as CASSSRDPTGYEQYF. Drawing the rest from reference TRBV19 and TRBJ2-7, the complete variable domain is DGGITQSPKYLFRKEGQNVTLSCEQNLNHDAMYWYRQDPGQGLRLIYYSQIVNDFQKGDIAEGYSVSREKKESFPLTVTSAQKNPTAFYLCASSSRDPTGYEQYFGPGTRLTVT.

V gene TRBV27 combines with J gene TRBJ1-2, with 7 bases lining up with TRBD1. This CDR3 has 14 residues. V gave up 8 bases and J gave up 3 bases; unmatched junction bases: 9. The germline V gene encodes CDR1 MNHEY and CDR2 SMNVEV (reference sequence). CDR3 DNA sequence: TGTGCCAGCGGGGAAGGGACAGAGTACTATGGCTACACCTTC. Translating it yields CASGEGTEYYGYTF.

The chain has TRBV2 and TRBJ1-3; TRBD1 might be the D (5 bases). V lost 5 bases to trimming and J lost 0 bases, with 11 bases between them. CDR3 size: 15 residues. Per germline, CDR1 SNHLY and CDR2 FYNNEI. The CDR3 sequence: CASSFSGNSGNTIYF. In nucleotides, the CDR3 is TGTGCCAGCAGTTTCTCAGGGAACTCTGGAAACACCATATATTTT. The variable domain in full, completed from reference TRBV2 and TRBJ1-3, reads EPEVTQTPSHQVTQMGQEVILRCVPISNHLYFYWYRQILGQKVEFLVSFYNNEISEKSEIFDDQFSVERPDGSNFTLKIRSTKLEDSAMYFCASSFSGNSGNTIYFGEGSWLTVV.

The chain couples TRBV18 to TRBJ2-1, with a possible D match to TRBD2 (6 bases). The CDR3 sequence is 15 residues long. The germline V and J ends were trimmed by 3 bases and 3 bases, with 12 bases remaining between them. Germline CDR1 is KGHSH and CDR2 is LQKENI. Written as DNA, the CDR3 is TGTGCCAGCTCACCGTTACTCGGGAGCTACAATGAGCAGTTCTTC. It is translated as CASSPLLGSYNEQFF.

This clone was detected only a few times. The chain has TRBV4-2 and TRBJ2-7; weak D call: TRBD1 (5 bases). This CDR3 comprises 16 residues. V was pared by 4 bases and J by 0 bases, with 16 bases between. In germline, CDR1 is LGHNA, CDR2 YNFKEQ. The CDR3 sequence: CASSPMTVSSSYEQYF. In nucleotides, the CDR3 is TGTGCCAGCAGCCCGATGACAGTATCGAGCTCCTACGAGCAGTACTTC.

The chain joins TRBV6-5 to TRBJ1-2; TRBD1 agrees at 7 bases. CDR3 size: 14 residues. The V gene end was trimmed by 2 bases and the J gene end by 3 bases; junction bases not matched to a gene: 3. The germline V gene encodes CDR1 MNHEY and CDR2 SVGAGI. CDR3 DNA: TGTGCCAGCAGTTACGAGGGGGCTGACTATGGCTACACCTTC. Protein product: CASSYEGADYGYTF.

The chain has TRBV10-2 and TRBJ2-7; possibly TRBD2 for D (5 bases). The CDR3 is 12 amino acids. The germline CDR1 and CDR2 sequences are WSHSY and SAAADI. The V end was cut by 7 bases, the J end by 5 bases, with 12 bases between. In DNA, the CDR3 is TGCGCCAGCACTACGGGGATCGACGAGCAGTACTTC. Protein: CASTTGIDEQYF.

The rearrangement joins TRBV30 to TRBJ2-1, with 10 bases lining up with TRBD2. In germline, CDR1 is GTSNPN, CDR2 SVGIG (reference sequence). The V and J ends lost 3 bases and 5 bases, in that order; junction bases with no gene match: 7. This CDR3 has 15 residues. DNA of the CDR3: TGTGCCTGGAGCCCGTTAGCGGGAGGTAACAATGAGCAGTTCTTC. Translating gives CAWSPLAGGNNEQFF.

This clone has only a few counts. The chain uses TRBV5-4 and TRBJ1-2, with TRBD1 identical over 11 bases. V lost 0 bases and J lost 8; bases outside the gene matches: 6. The CDR3 consists of 15 residues. The V gene's germline CDR1 is SGHNT and CDR2 YYREEE (reference sequence). The CDR3 nucleotides read TGTGCCAGCAGCTTGGTTGGGGACAGGGGGAACGGCTACACCTTC. Translated, it gives CASSLVGDRGNGYTF. Full variable domain (rest looked up from reference TRBV5-4 and TRBJ1-2): ETGVTQSPTHLIKTRGQQVTLRCSSQSGHNTVSWYQQALGQGPQFIFQYYREEENGRGNFPPRFSGLQFPNYSSELNVNALELDDSALYLCASSLVGDRGNGYTFGSGTRLTVV.

The V and J genes are TRBV3-1 (or the pseudogene TRBV3-2) and TRBJ1-6; TRBD1 might be the D (5 bases). CDR3 size: 16 residues. Germline assignment: CDR1 LGHDT and CDR2 YNNKEL (reference sequence). V dropped 1 base and J dropped 8 bases, with 15 bases sitting between them. The CDR3 region is CASSQGSGTPHSPLHF. The CDR3 coding sequence is TGTGCCAGCAGCCAAGGGTCCGGGACTCCCCATTCACCCCTCCACTTT.

The chain carries TRBV14 and TRBJ2-7; 11 nucleotides match TRBD2. In germline, CDR1 is SGHDN, CDR2 FVKESK. The CDR3 covers 16 residues. The V segment lost 1 base and the J segment 0 bases; nucleotides outside the gene matches: 2. The CDR3 DNA sequence: TGTGCCAGCAGCCAAGCTACTAGCGGGAGCTCCTACGAGCAGTACTTC. This codes for CASSQATSGSSYEQYF.

This clone turned up a few times. This sequence joins TRBV19 and TRBJ1-5; D unresolved. From germline, CDR1 is LNHDA and CDR2 SQIVND (reference sequence). V lost 0 bases to trimming and J lost 5 bases, with 8 bases between them. This CDR3 comprises 14 residues. The DNA of the CDR3 is TGTGCCAGTAGTATAGACAGTGGTCATCAGCCCCAGCATTTT. Protein product: CASSIDSGHQPQHF.

CDR3 bases: TGTGCCAGCTCACCAAAGCCGGGAGGCACTGAAGCTTTCTTT. This encodes CASSPKPGGTEAFF. The V call is TRBV18, the J call TRBJ1-1; D is unresolved. The CDR3 runs 14 residues. V lost 2 bases and J lost 4, with 11 bases in between. Looked up from germline, CDR1 is KGHSH and CDR2 is LQKENI.

The chain joins TRBV4-1 to TRBJ2-5; D may correspond to TRBD1 or TRBD2 (6 bases each). CDR1 is MGHRA and CDR2 is YSYEKL in the germline V gene. This CDR3 contains 14 residues. Trimming pared 4 bases from V and 5 bases from J, leaving 14 bases between. The chain's CDR3 is CASSRGTSLETQYF. CDR3 nucleotide sequence: TGCGCCAGCAGCCGCGGGACATCGTTGGAGACCCAGTACTTC.

This clone has more than one count but fewer than ten. The chain couples TRBV30 to TRBJ2-3, with D possibly matching TRBD2 (7 bases). Per germline, CDR1 GTSNPN and CDR2 SVGIG (reference sequence). The V end was cut by 3 bases, the J end by 3 bases, with 16 bases between. This CDR3 has 15 residues. The CDR3 bases are TGTGCCTGGAGCCCTGGGGGGGCGCGGACAGATACGCAGTATTTT. This encodes CAWSPGGARTDTQYF.

The chain combines TRBV11-1 with TRBJ1-1; D remains unclear. V was trimmed by 6 bases and J by 1 base, leaving 12 bases between them. The CDR3 runs 14 residues. From germline, CDR1 is SGHAT and CDR2 FQDESV (reference sequence). The CDR3, as DNA: TGTGCCAGCAGTCCCCACACAGAGAACACTGAAGCTTTCTTT. This encodes CASSPHTENTEAFF.

This clone was picked up one time. The chain uses TRBV5-8 and TRBJ1-5; the D is unclear. This CDR3 has 14 amino acids. V lost 4 bases to trimming and J lost 4 bases, with 12 bases between them. CDR1 and CDR2 (germline): SGHTS, YDEGEE. The CDR3: CASSLGMGNQPQHF. The CDR3 nucleotides are TGTGCCAGCAGCCTAGGAATGGGGAATCAGCCCCAGCATTTT.

The V call is TRBV20-1, the J call TRBJ2-7; TRBD2 is a possible D gene (6 bases). The CDR3 loop spans 10 amino acids. Germline values: CDR1 DFQATT, CDR2 SNEGSKA (reference sequence). DNA for the CDR3: TGCAGCGGGGGTTACTACGAGCAGTACTTC. Translating gives CSGGYYEQYF.

The chain links TRBV9 to TRBJ2-1; 7 bases map to TRBD2. Germline V gene sequence: CDR1 SGDLS, CDR2 YYNGEE. This CDR3 spans 14 amino acids. Losses at the gene ends were 1 base for V and 6 bases for J; bases not matched to a gene: 4. The DNA for the CDR3 is TGTGCCAGCAGCGTATACGGCGGGAGCAATGAGCAGTTCTTC. This sequence encodes CASSVYGGSNEQFF.

The V gene is TRBV15, the J gene TRBJ1-4; TRBD1 aligns across 8 bases. CDR1 and CDR2 from the germline V gene are LNHNV and YYDKDF (reference sequence). The CDR3 has 15 residues. V lost 1 base, J lost 8 bases, and 6 bases stayed unmatched. The CDR3 protein is CATSRATGGGEKLFF. The CDR3 bases are TGTGCCACCAGCAGAGCTACAGGGGGAGGCGAAAAACTGTTTTTT. Filled out from reference TRBV15 and TRBJ1-4, the complete variable domain reads DAMVIQNPRYQVTQFGKPVTLSCSQTLNHNVMYWYQQKSSQAPKLLFHYYDKDFNNEADTPDNFQSRRPNTSFCFLDIRSPGLGDTAMYLCATSRATGGGEKLFFGSGTQLSVL.

This clone was counted between two and nine times. The chain couples TRBV4-2 to TRBJ1-6; D possibly corresponds to TRBD1 (6 bases). This CDR3 contains 18 residues. Germline V gene lookup returns CDR1 LGHNA and CDR2 YNFKEQ. V gave up 0 bases and J gave up 2 bases, with 14 bases separating them. This CDR3 is CASSQDGRGPTYNSPLHF. The CDR3 coding sequence is TGTGCCAGCAGCCAAGATGGCAGGGGACCGACCTATAATTCACCCCTCCACTTT.

Written as DNA, the CDR3 is TGTGCCAGCAGTGAAATTTTAGGGGCGAGGAGCTCCTACGAGCAGTACTTC. Its translation: CASSEILGARSSYEQYF. This rearrangement joins TRBV6-1 to TRBJ2-7; D is perhaps TRBD1 (5 bases). V was pared by 2 bases and J by 0 bases, with 17 bases between. The CDR3 covers 17 residues. In germline, CDR1 is MNHNS, CDR2 SASEGT.

Written as DNA, the CDR3 is TGTGCCAGCAGCCGCGGAAACAGCGTTTCTCAGCCCCAGCATTTT. It translates to CASSRGNSVSQPQHF. V is TRBV6-6 and J is TRBJ1-5; D unclear. The CDR3 is 15 amino acids. Trimming took off 6 bases at V and 6 bases at J, with 18 bases between the two ends. Germline values: CDR1 MNHNY, CDR2 SVGAGI (reference sequence).